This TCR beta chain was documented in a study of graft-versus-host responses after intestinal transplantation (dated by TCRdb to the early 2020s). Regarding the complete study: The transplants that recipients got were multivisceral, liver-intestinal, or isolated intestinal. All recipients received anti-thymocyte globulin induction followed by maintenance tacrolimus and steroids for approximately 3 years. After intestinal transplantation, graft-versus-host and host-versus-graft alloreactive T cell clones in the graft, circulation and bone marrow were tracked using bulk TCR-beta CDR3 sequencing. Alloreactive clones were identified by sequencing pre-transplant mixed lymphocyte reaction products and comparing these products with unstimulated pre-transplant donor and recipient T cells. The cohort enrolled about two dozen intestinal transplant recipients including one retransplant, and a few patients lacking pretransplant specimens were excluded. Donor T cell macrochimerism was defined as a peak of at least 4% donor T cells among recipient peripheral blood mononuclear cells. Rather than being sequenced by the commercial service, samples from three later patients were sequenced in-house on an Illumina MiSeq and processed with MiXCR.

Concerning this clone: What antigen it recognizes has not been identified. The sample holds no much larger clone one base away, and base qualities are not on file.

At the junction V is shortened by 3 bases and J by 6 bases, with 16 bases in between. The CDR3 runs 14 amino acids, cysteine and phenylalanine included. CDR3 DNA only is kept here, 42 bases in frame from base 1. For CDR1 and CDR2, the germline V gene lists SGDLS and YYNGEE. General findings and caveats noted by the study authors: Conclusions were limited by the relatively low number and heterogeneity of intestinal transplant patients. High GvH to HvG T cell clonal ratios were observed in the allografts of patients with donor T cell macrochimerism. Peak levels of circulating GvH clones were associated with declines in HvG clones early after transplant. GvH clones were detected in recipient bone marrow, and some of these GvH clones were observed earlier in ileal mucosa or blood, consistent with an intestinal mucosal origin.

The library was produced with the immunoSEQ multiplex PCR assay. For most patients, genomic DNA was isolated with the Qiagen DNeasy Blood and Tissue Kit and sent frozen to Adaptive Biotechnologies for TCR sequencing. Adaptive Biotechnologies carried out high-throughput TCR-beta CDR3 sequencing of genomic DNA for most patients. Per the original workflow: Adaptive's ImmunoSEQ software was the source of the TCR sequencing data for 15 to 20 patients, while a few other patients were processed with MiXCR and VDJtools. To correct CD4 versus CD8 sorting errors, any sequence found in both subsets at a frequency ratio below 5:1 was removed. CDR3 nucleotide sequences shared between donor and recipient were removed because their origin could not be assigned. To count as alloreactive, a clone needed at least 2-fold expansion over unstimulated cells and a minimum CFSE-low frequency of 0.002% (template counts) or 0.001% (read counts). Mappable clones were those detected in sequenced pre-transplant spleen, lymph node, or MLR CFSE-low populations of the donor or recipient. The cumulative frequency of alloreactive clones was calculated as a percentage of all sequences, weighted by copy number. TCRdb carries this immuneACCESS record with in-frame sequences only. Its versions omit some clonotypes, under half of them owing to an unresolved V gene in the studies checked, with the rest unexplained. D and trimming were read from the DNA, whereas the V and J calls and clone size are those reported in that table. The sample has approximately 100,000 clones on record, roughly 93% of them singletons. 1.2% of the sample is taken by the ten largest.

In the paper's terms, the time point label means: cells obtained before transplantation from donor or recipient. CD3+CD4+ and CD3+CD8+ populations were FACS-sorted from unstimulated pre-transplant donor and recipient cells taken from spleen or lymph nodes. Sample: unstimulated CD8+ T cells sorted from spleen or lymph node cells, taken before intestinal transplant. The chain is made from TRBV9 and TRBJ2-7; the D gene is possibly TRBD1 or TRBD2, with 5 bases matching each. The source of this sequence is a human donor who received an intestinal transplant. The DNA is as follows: TGTGCCAGCAGCGCAAGCCCAGGGACGGGCGAGCAGTACTTC. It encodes CASSASPGTGEQYF.